This T cell receptor (beta chain) was captured by sequencing in a study of blood T cell repertoires in COVID-19. Sequenced by immunoSEQ multiplex PCR; TCRdb stores in-frame clones only, minus some. The sample has about 81,000 clones; nearly 95% are singletons. This CDR3 comprises 13 residues. The germline V gene encodes CDR1 MDHEN and CDR2 SYDVKM. The V and J ends lost 4 bases and 5 bases respectively, with 11 bases between them. The TCR originated in a human donor with active COVID-19. The donor label of this sample is uncertain. Sequencing input: peripheral blood. The chain employs TRBV28 and TRBJ1-2; possibly TRBD1 for D (6 bases). CDR3 sequence reads: CASSSGTRYGYTF. The CDR3, as DNA: TGTGCCAGCAGTTCCGGGACACGATATGGCTACACCTTC.